The rows below give T cell receptor beta chains drawn from one sample of a study of vaccination and CD4 T cells after COVID-19. These receptors have no identified antigens. TCRdb re-analysed the PCR reads in MiXCR, keeping a single row per CDR3 protein. The data show fewer than 25,000 distinct CDR3 sequences, approximately 48% seen once. The sample comprised CD4+ T cells from blood, cultured in vitro. These receptors all stem from a human donor who had recovered from COVID-19. Each CDR3 is given with its conserved first and last residue. A D gene is named only where the DNA matches it firmly.

J: TRBJ1-2; D: -; V: TRBV5-5; length: 15; CDR3: CASSLGINRNYGYTF
J: TRBJ1-5; D: TRBD1; V: TRBV18; length: 15; CDR3: CASSPLGTGNQPQHF
J: TRBJ1-4; D: -; V: TRBV20-1; length: 15; CDR3: CSARDDLATNEKLFF
J: TRBJ2-7; D: TRBD2; V: TRBV11-2; length: 17; CDR3: CASSLDRSGRIGYEQYF
J: TRBJ2-7; D: TRBD2; V: TRBV12-3/TRBV12-4; length: 15; CDR3: CASSPGLAGGYEQYF
J: TRBJ1-2; D: -; V: TRBV9; length: 15; CDR3: CASSVSGTVNYGYTF
J: TRBJ2-6; D: -; V: TRBV7-6; length: 18; CDR3: CASSPTTAVFSGANVLTF
J: TRBJ2-7; D: TRBD1; V: TRBV20-1; length: 15; CDR3: CSALDRGSSLYEQYF
J: TRBJ1-2; D: -; V: TRBV3-1; length: 13; CDR3: CASSQSRAGRFTF
J: TRBJ1-1; D: -; V: TRBV28; length: 13; CDR3: CASSLQDYTEAFF
J: TRBJ1-1; D: -; V: TRBV11-2; length: 13; CDR3: CASSLGAHTEAFF
J: TRBJ1-1; D: TRBD1; V: TRBV10-1; length: 13; CDR3: CASSGTGTVEAFF
J: TRBJ2-6; D: -; V: TRBV7-9; length: 16; CDR3: CATAGQIYSGANVLTF
J: TRBJ1-2; D: -; V: TRBV28; length: 13; CDR3: CASSLRGTYGYTF
J: TRBJ2-1; D: TRBD2; V: TRBV20-1; length: 16; CDR3: CSAGSAGGLAGLEQFF
J: TRBJ1-5; D: -; V: TRBV28; length: 14; CDR3: CASSFPGGNQPQHF
J: TRBJ1-2; D: -; V: TRBV6-1; length: 14; CDR3: CASSQRGGGYGYTF
J: TRBJ1-1; D: -; V: TRBV28; length: 14; CDR3: CASSLYGGRAEAFF
J: TRBJ1-5; D: -; V: TRBV7-9; length: 14; CDR3: CASSLGGRNQPQHF
J: TRBJ2-2; D: -; V: TRBV6-1; length: 14; CDR3: CASRNPSGTGELFF
J: TRBJ2-5; D: TRBD1; V: TRBV12-3/TRBV12-4; length: 14; CDR3: CASRDGQGQETQYF
J: TRBJ2-7; D: -; V: TRBV5-5; length: 16; CDR3: CASRNRAGTTTYEQYF
J: TRBJ1-2; D: -; V: TRBV6-1; length: 14; CDR3: CASVSGTLNYGYTF
J: TRBJ2-2; D: -; V: TRBV20-1; length: 13; CDR3: CSAWAGNTGELFF
J: TRBJ2-1; D: -; V: TRBV30; length: 12; CDR3: CAWSVVYNEQFF
J: TRBJ2-2; D: TRBD2; V: TRBV4-1; length: 16; CDR3: CASTPSGGTNTGELFF
J: TRBJ1-1; D: -; V: TRBV28; length: 16; CDR3: CASSLDSGQEGTEAFF
J: TRBJ2-1; D: -; V: TRBV4-2; length: 15; CDR3: CASKKWRFGYNEQFF
J: TRBJ1-5; D: -; V: TRBV2; length: 14; CDR3: CASTEGLSNQPQHF
J: TRBJ2-3; D: TRBD2; V: TRBV7-3; length: 19; CDR3: CASSLSPGRGLAGEDTQYF
J: TRBJ2-3; D: -; V: TRBV24-1; length: 14; CDR3: CATSDRILTDTQYF
J: TRBJ2-7; D: -; V: TRBV3-1; length: 12; CDR3: CASSETSYEQYF
J: TRBJ2-1; D: -; V: TRBV19; length: 13; CDR3: CASSRQGYNEQFF
J: TRBJ1-1; D: TRBD1; V: TRBV29-1; length: 13; CDR3: CSVNRGPDTEAFF
J: TRBJ2-7; D: TRBD1; V: TRBV7-2; length: 14; CDR3: CASSSGQGGYEQYF
J: TRBJ2-3; D: TRBD2; V: TRBV7-3; length: 18; CDR3: CASSLNSLAGVATDTQYF
J: TRBJ1-2; D: -; V: TRBV6-1; length: 13; CDR3: CASRDGDNYGYTF
J: TRBJ1-2; D: -; V: TRBV12-3/TRBV12-4; length: 15; CDR3: CASSPTGTPNYGYTF
J: TRBJ1-5; D: TRBD1; V: TRBV2; length: 15; CDR3: CASSGGQGSNQPQHF
J: TRBJ2-1; D: -; V: TRBV28; length: 12; CDR3: CASSYTSGEQFF
J: TRBJ1-5; D: TRBD1; V: TRBV7-8; length: 15; CDR3: CASSLGQGVSQPQHF
J: TRBJ2-5; D: -; V: TRBV20-1; length: 12; CDR3: CSARPPRETQYF
J: TRBJ1-5; D: -; V: TRBV5-1; length: 13; CDR3: CASSLDASQPQHF
J: TRBJ2-6; D: -; V: TRBV2; length: 14; CDR3: CASSDVSGANVLTF
J: TRBJ1-2; D: -; V: TRBV6-1; length: 16; CDR3: CASSRAGQPINYGYTF
J: TRBJ1-5; D: TRBD1; V: TRBV28; length: 13; CDR3: CASSRQGGQPQHF
J: TRBJ1-1; D: TRBD1; V: TRBV29-1; length: 15; CDR3: CSADRGQGGFSEAFF
J: TRBJ1-1; D: -; V: TRBV27; length: 15; CDR3: CASSLAGHPPAQAFF
J: TRBJ1-2; D: -; V: TRBV12-3/TRBV12-4; length: 11; CDR3: CASSQRSGYTF
J: TRBJ2-1; D: TRBD2; V: TRBV6-1; length: 18; CDR3: CASSLTLRTSGSNNEQFF
J: TRBJ1-5; D: -; V: TRBV19; length: 18; CDR3: CASTPIGGEVISNQPQHF
J: TRBJ1-6; D: -; V: TRBV6-5; length: 15; CDR3: CASSYSIGATSPLHF
J: TRBJ2-1; D: TRBD2; V: TRBV5-1; length: 15; CDR3: CASNVASGTYNEQFF
J: TRBJ1-5; D: -; V: TRBV20-1; length: 13; CDR3: CSAASRANQPQHF
J: TRBJ1-6; D: -; V: TRBV7-3; length: 15; CDR3: CASSVSGRSNSPLHF
J: TRBJ2-5; D: -; V: TRBV6-5; length: 13; CDR3: CASSYAGSETQYF
J: TRBJ2-7; D: -; V: TRBV4-1; length: 14; CDR3: CASSQDRDSYEQYF
J: TRBJ2-1; D: -; V: TRBV7-2; length: 11; CDR3: CASSLPREQFF
J: TRBJ1-2; D: -; V: TRBV7-2; length: 16; CDR3: CASSLSVGPGAYGYTF